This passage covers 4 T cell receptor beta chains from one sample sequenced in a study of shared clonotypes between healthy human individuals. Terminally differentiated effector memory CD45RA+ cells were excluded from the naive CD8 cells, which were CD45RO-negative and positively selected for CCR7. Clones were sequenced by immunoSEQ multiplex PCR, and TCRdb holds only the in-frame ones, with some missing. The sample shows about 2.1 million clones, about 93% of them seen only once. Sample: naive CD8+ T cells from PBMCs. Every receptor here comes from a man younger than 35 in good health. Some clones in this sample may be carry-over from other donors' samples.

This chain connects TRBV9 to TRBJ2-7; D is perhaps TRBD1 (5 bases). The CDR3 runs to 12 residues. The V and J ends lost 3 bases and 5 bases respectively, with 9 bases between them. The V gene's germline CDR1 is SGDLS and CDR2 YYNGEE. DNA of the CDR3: TGTGCCAGCAGCGACCGGACAAACGAGCAGTACTTC. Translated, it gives CASSDRTNEQYF.

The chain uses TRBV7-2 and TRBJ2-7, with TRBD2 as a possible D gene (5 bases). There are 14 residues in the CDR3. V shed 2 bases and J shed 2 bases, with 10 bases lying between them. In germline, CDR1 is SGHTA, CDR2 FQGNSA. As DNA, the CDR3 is TGTGCCAGCAGCTTAAGGACTTATCCCTACGAGCAGTACTTC. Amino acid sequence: CASSLRTYPYEQYF.

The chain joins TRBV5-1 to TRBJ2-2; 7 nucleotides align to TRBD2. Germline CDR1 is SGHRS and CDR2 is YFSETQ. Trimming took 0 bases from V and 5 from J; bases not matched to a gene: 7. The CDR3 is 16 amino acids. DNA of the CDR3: TGCGCCAGCAGCTTGGGTCCTAGCGGTGCGACCGGGGAGCTGTTTTTT. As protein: CASSLGPSGATGELFF.

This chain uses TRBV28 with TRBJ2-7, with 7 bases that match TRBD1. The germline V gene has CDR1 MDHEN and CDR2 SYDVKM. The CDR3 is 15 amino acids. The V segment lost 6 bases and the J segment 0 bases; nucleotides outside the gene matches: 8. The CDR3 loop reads CASSYPTGTSYEQYF. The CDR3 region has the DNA TGTGCCAGCAGCTACCCGACAGGGACCTCCTACGAGCAGTACTTC.